This T cell receptor beta chain comes out of a study of control samples from healthy donors and cancer patients. Clones were read by immunoSEQ multiplex PCR, and TCRdb kept only the in-frame ones, dropping some. The table lists 130,000 or so clones, more than 80% of them singletons. Trimming shortened V by 0 bases and J by 0 bases, and 9 bases separated the two germline ends. The germline gives CDR1 SGHRS, CDR2 YFSETQ. The CDR3 contains 16 residues. The TCR comes from a man between 18 and 35 years old in good health. V usage is TRBV5-1 and J usage is TRBJ1-4, with a weak D call TRBD1 (5 bases). Sequencing input: blood. The CDR3 region is CASSLGQIATNEKLFF. The CDR3 DNA reads as TGCGCCAGCAGCTTGGGACAGATTGCAACTAATGAAAAACTGTTTTTT.